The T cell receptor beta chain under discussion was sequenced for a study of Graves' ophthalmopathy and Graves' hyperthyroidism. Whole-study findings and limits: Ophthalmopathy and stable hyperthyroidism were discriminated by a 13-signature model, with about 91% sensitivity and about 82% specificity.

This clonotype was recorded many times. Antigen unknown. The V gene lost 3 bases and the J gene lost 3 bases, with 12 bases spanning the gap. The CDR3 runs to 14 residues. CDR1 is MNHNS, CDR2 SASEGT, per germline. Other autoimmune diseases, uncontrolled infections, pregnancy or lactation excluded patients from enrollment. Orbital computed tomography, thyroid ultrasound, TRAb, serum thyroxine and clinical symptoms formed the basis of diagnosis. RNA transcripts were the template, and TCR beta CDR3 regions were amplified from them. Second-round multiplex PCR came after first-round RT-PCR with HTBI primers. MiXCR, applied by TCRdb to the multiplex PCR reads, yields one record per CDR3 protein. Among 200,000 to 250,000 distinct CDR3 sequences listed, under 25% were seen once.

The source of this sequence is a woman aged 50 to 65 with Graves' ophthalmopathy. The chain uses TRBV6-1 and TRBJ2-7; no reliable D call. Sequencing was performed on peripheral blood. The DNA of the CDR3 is TGTGCCAGCAGTGAGGTGGGAATCCTCTACGAGCAGTACTTC. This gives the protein CASSEVGILYEQYF.